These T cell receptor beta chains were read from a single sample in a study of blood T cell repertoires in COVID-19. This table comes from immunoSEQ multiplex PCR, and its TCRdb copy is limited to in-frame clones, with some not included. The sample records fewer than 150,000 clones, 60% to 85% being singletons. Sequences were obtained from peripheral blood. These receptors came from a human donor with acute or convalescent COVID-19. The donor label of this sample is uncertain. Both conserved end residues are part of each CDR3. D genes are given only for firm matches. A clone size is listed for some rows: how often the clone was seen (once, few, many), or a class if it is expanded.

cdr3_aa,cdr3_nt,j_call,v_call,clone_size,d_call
CASSLYGDRDEKLFF,TGCGCCAGCAGCTTGTATGGGGACAGGGATGAAAAACTGTTTTTT,TRBJ1-4,TRBV5-1,.,TRBD1
CASSLAFLSYGYTF,TGTGCCAGCAGCTTGGCTTTTCTGAGCTATGGCTACACCTTC,TRBJ1-2,TRBV5-6,.,.
CASSLGWTSGESTDTQYF,TGTGCCAGCAGCCTTGGATGGACTAGCGGGGAGAGCACAGATACGCAGTATTTT,TRBJ2-3,TRBV3-1/TRBV3-2,.,TRBD2
CASSRLAPNTGELFF,TGTGCCAGTAGTAGACTAGCACCGAACACCGGGGAGCTGTTTTTT,TRBJ2-2,TRBV19,few,TRBD2
CASGEQVNDGYTF,TGTGCCAGCGGGGAACAGGTGAACGATGGCTACACCTTC,TRBJ1-2,TRBV6-6,many,.
CASSFMRLVDNEQFF,TGTGCCAGCAGTTTCATGAGACTAGTGGACAATGAGCAGTTCTTC,TRBJ2-1,TRBV27,.,.
CASSLAGNTEAFF,TGTGCCAGCAGTTTGGCTGGGAACACTGAAGCTTTCTTT,TRBJ1-1,TRBV12-3/TRBV12-4,.,.
CASSLGTYRGGATEAFF,TGCGCCAGCAGCTTGGGGACGTACAGGGGAGGCGCCACTGAAGCTTTCTTT,TRBJ1-1,TRBV5-1,.,TRBD1
CASSYRGYEQYF,TGTGCCAGCAGCTACCGGGGCTACGAGCAGTACTTC,TRBJ2-7,TRBV7-2,.,.
CASSQGVPMAGGGYTF,TGTGCCAGCAGCCAGGGCGTCCCTATGGCTGGTGGGGGCTACACCTTC,TRBJ1-2,TRBV3-1/TRBV3-2,.,.
CASSPPGVGYTF,TGTGCCAGCAGCCCCCCAGGGGTTGGCTACACCTTC,TRBJ1-2,TRBV9,.,.
CASSPGQGPTNEKLFF,TGCGCCAGCAGCCCCGGGCAGGGTCCAACTAATGAAAAACTGTTTTTT,TRBJ1-4,TRBV4-1,.,.
CASIKWGQGGITEAFF,TGTGCCAGTATCAAATGGGGACAGGGGGGGATCACTGAAGCTTTCTTT,TRBJ1-1,TRBV19,.,TRBD1
CAWSQRGSFKDTEAFF,TGTGCCTGGAGTCAACGCGGGTCTTTTAAGGACACTGAAGCTTTCTTT,TRBJ1-1,TRBV30,few,.
CASRPGGRYGYTF,TGTGCCAGCAGACCCGGAGGTCGCTATGGCTACACCTTC,TRBJ1-2,TRBV28,.,.
CASSFYAPLHF,TGTGCCAGCAGCTTCTATGCACCCCTCCACTTT,TRBJ1-6,TRBV5-8,.,.
CASSYSTGGDTEAFF,TGTGCCAGCAGTTACTCGACAGGGGGGGACACTGAAGCTTTCTTT,TRBJ1-1,TRBV6-5,few,TRBD1
CASSLPGTAQWGAFF,TGTGCCAGCAGTCTGCCTGGGACTGCGCAGTGGGGGGCTTTCTTT,TRBJ1-1,TRBV28,.,.
CASSQVPRTSGGLIRDTQYF,TGTGCCAGCAGTCAGGTCCCTCGGACTAGCGGGGGCCTTATCAGGGATACGCAGTATTTT,TRBJ2-3,TRBV28,.,TRBD2
CAWGGAGDTQYF,TGTGCCTGGGGGGGGGCGGGAGATACGCAGTATTTT,TRBJ2-3,TRBV30,.,.
CASSLATRRGGRETQYF,TGTGCCAGCAGTTTGGCCACGAGGCGGGGGGGCCGGGAGACCCAGTACTTC,TRBJ2-5,TRBV28,.,TRBD2
CASSAAGRDRGNYEQYF,TGTGCCAGTAGTGCGGCAGGCCGGGACAGAGGGAATTACGAGCAGTACTTC,TRBJ2-7,TRBV19,.,TRBD1
CSARQGLEQYF,TGCAGTGCTAGACAGGGACTCGAGCAGTACTTC,TRBJ2-7,TRBV20-1,.,.
CASSESRRGNEQFF,TGCGCCAGCAGTGAGTCCAGGCGGGGGAATGAGCAGTTCTTC,TRBJ2-1,TRBV10-2,.,TRBD2
CASTVGQGNTEAFF,TGTGCCAGTACCGTAGGACAGGGGAACACTGAAGCTTTCTTT,TRBJ1-1,TRBV19,.,TRBD1
CASTASWQGANEQFF,TGTGCCAGCACGGCAAGTTGGCAGGGGGCAAATGAGCAGTTCTTC,TRBJ2-1,TRBV27,.,TRBD1
CASMRAYTEAFF,TGTGCCAGCATGAGGGCCTACACTGAAGCTTTCTTT,TRBJ1-1,TRBV6-5,.,.
CASSPRGQTTYQETQYF,TGTGCCAGCTCACCAAGGGGACAGACGACGTACCAAGAGACCCAGTACTTC,TRBJ2-5,TRBV18,.,TRBD1
CASNPLGYNEQFF,TGCGCCAGCAACCCGCTAGGCTACAATGAGCAGTTCTTC,TRBJ2-1,TRBV5-1,.,.
CASSRTGTGLEKLFF,TGTGCCAGCAGCCGTACCGGGACAGGGCTTGAAAAACTGTTTTTT,TRBJ1-4,TRBV5-6,.,TRBD1
CASSKRQNQPQHF,TGTGCCAGCAGTAAACGACAGAATCAGCCCCAGCATTTT,TRBJ1-5,TRBV6-6,.,.
CASSQKRGGARDTEAFF,TGCGCCAGCAGCCAAAAGAGAGGGGGCGCTAGAGACACTGAAGCTTTCTTT,TRBJ1-1,TRBV4-1,once,TRBD1
CASSLGRGGPWTQYF,TGTGCCAGCAGCTTAGGTCGGGGGGGGCCATGGACGCAGTATTTT,TRBJ2-3,TRBV7-9,.,TRBD2
CASSVDGLAGDTQYF,TGTGCCAGCAGCGTAGATGGACTAGCGGGTGATACGCAGTATTTT,TRBJ2-3,TRBV9,.,TRBD2